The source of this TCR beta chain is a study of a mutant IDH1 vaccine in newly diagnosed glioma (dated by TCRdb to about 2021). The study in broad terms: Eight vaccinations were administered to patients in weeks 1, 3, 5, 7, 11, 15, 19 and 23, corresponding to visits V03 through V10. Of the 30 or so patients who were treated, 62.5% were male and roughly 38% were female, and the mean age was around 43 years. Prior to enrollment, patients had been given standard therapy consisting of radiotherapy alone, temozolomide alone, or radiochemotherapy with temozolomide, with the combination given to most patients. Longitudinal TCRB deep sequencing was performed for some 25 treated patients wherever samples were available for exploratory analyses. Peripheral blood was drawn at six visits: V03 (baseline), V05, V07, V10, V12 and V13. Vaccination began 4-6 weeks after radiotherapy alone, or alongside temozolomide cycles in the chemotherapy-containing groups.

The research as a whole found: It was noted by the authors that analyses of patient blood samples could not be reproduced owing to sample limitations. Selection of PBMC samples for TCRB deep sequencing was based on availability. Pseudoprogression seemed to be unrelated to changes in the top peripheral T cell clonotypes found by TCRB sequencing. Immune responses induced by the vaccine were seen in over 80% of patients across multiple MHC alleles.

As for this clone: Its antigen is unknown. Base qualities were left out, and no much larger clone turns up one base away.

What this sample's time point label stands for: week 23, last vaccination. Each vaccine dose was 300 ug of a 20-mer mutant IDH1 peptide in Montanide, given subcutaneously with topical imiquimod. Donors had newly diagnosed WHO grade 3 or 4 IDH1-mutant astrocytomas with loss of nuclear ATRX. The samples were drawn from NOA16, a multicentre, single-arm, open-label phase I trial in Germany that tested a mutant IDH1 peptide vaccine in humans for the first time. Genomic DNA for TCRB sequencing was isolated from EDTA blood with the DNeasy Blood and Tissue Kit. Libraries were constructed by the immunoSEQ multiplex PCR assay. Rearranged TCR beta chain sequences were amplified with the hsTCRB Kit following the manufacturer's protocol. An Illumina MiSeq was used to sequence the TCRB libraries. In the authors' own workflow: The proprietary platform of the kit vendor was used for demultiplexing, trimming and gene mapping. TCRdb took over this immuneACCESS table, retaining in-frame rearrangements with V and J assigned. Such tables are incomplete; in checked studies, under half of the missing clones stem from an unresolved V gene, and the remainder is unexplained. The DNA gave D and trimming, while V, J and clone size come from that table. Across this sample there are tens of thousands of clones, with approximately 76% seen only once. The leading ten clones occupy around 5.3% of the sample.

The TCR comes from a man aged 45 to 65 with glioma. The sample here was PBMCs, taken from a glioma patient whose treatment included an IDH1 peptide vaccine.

In nucleotides, the sequence is TGTGCCAGCAAAACTGAGGTGAACTATGGCTACACCTTC. Its translation is CASKTEVNYGYTF. The V gene is TRBV6-6 and the J gene is TRBJ1-2; no confident D gene assignment can be made. From a lookup of the germline V gene (reference sequence), CDR1 and CDR2 are MNHNY and SVGAGI. The CDR3 runs 13 amino acids, cysteine and phenylalanine included. Left in the record is the CDR3 DNA by itself, 39 bases read in frame from the first base. V is pared back by 7 bases and J by 2 bases, with 11 bases lying between the germline termini.